Here is one T cell receptor beta chain with its context. Its antigen remains undetermined. The input lacks base qualities; no much larger clone sits a single base away. This sample was taken from a study of T cells in localized non-small cell lung cancer (TCRdb year 2020). At the level of the whole study: The study analyzed T cell repertoires of around 250 early-stage NSCLC patients, comparing tumors and uninvolved tumor-adjacent lungs. The mean age of the NSCLC patients was about 70 years, with 120 to 150 men and 100 to 110 women. All 230 or so NSCLC patients in the cohort were treatment-naive and had localized lung tumors that were resected.

The immunoSEQ Assay was used to sequence TCR beta CDR3 regions from DNA. The study's own analysis went as follows. T cell density was computed as TCR beta template counts normalized to usable DNA estimated by amplifying housekeeping genes. The preseqR package was used to estimate richness by extrapolating to 400,000 templates for PBMC samples and to 120,000 templates for tissue samples. Clonality was defined by subtracting Pielou's evenness from one. Tissue-enriched TCRs were identified through differential abundance testing performed on productive amino-acid clonotypes, with a minimum total count of 5 and an alpha of 0.1. The Jaccard Index and the Morisita Overlap Index were used to measure how much the repertoires overlapped between compartments. TCR beta CDR3s were clustered by GLIPH together with public tetramer-defined viral CDR3s, and at least three viral sequences plus V-gene enrichment were required for viral motifs. What TCRdb holds here is the immuneACCESS table cut down to in-frame rearrangements. Part of the clones is not present; checked against another copy, under half of the missing clones reflect an unresolved V gene, and the others are unexplained. V, J and clone size reflect that table, while D and trimming were determined from the DNA. A total of approximately 49,000 clones appear in this sample, roughly 80% of them only once. Roughly a sixth of the sample rests with the top ten.

At diagnosis, peripheral blood, uninvolved tumor-adjacent lung and tumor were collected and stored as a combination of fresh-frozen and FFPE material. For TCR repertoire profiling, the blood samples were analyzed as peripheral blood mononuclear cells. CDR3 length: 15 amino acids, cysteine to phenylalanine. The kept DNA is CDR3 alone, 45 bases in frame from the first base. Relative to germline, V is missing 7 bases and J is missing 4 bases, with 8 bases of the junction outside any gene match. CDR1 and CDR2 were assigned from the germline V gene (reference sequence) as LNHDA and SQIVND. The research as a whole found: The highest T cell clonality was observed in uninvolved tumor-adjacent lung, where clonality exceeded that of tumor, suggesting that antigenic responses were more focused in uninvolved tumor-adjacent lung. Because the study design was exploratory, TCR variables were selected using unadjusted p-values without false-discovery rate correction. Longer overall survival was associated with higher blood T cell density, whereas shorter survival was associated with higher adjacent-lung clonality. Because multi-region tumor sequencing was not done, intratumor heterogeneity could not be ruled out. A median of roughly 60 of the top 100 tumor clones were detected in paired uninvolved adjacent lung, and approximately 28 of these tumor clones were also found among the top 100 clones of the paired uninvolved adjacent lung.

Sequenced here: peripheral blood, sampled before any cancer treatment. The chain uses TRBV19 and TRBJ1-4; 8 bases in the middle match TRBD1. This receptor was taken from a man aged 35 to 69 with stage I squamous cell lung carcinoma. The CDR3 protein sequence reads: CASTPPGQDNEKLFF. In nucleotide form, the sequence is TGTGCCAGTACTCCTCCGGGACAGGATAATGAAAAACTGTTTTTT.